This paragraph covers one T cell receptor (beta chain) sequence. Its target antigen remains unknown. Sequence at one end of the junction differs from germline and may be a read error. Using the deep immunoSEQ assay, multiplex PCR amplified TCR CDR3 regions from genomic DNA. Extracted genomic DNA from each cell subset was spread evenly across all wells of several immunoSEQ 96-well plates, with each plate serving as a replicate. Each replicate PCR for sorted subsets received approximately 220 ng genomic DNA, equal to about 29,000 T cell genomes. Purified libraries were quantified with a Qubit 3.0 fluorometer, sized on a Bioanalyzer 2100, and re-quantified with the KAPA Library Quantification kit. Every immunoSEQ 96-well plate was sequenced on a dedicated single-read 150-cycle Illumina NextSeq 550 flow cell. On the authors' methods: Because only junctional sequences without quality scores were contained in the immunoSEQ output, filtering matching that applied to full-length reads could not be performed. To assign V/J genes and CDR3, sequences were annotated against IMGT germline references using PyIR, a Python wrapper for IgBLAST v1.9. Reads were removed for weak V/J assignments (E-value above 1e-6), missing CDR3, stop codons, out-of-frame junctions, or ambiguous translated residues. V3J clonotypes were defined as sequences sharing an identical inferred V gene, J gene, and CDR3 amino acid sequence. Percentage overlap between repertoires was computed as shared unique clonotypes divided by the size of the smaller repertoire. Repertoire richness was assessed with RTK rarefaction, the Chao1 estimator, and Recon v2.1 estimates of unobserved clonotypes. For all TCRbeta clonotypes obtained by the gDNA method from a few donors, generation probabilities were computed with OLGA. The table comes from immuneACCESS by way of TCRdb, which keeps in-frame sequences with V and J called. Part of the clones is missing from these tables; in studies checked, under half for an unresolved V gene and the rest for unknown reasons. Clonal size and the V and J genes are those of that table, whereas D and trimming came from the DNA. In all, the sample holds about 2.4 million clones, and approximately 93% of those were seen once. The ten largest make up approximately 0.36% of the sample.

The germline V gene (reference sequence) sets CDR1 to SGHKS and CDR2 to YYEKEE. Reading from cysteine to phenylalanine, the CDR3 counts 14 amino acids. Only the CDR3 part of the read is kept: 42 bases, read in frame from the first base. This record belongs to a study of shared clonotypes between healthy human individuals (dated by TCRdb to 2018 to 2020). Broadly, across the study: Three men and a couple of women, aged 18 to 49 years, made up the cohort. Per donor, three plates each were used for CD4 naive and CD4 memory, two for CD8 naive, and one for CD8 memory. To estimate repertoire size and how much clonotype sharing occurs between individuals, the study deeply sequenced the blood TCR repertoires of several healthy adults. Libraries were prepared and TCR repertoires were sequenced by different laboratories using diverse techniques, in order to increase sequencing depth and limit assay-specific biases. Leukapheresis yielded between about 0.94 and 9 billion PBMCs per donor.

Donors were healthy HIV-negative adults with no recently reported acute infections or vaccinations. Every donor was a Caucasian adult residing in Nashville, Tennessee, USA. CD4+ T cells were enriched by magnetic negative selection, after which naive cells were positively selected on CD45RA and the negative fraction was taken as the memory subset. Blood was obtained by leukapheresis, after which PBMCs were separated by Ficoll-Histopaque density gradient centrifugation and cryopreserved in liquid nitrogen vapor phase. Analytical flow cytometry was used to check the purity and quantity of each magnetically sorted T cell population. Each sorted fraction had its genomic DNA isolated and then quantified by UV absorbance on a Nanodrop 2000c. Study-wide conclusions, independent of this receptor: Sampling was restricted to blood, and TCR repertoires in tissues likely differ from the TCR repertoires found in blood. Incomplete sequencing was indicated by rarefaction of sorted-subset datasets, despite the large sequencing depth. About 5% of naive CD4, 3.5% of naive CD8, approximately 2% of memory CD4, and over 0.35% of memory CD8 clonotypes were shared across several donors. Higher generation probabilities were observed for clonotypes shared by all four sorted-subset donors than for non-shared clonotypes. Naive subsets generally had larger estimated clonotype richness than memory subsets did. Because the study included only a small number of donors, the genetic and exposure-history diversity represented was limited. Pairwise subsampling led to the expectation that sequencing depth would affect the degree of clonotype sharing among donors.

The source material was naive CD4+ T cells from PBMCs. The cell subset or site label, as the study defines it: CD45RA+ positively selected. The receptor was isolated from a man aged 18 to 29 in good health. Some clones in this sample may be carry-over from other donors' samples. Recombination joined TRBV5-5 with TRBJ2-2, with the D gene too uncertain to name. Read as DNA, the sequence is TGTGCCAGCAGTTTGGCAGCGAACACCGGGGAGCTGTTTTTT. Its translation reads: CASSLAANTGELFF. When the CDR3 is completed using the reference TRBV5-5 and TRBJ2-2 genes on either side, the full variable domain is DAGVTQSPTHLIKTRGQQVTLRCSPISGHKSVSWYQQVLGQGPQFIFQYYEKEERGRGNFPDRFSARQFPNYSSELNVNALLLGDSALYLCASSLAANTGELFFGEGSRLTVL.